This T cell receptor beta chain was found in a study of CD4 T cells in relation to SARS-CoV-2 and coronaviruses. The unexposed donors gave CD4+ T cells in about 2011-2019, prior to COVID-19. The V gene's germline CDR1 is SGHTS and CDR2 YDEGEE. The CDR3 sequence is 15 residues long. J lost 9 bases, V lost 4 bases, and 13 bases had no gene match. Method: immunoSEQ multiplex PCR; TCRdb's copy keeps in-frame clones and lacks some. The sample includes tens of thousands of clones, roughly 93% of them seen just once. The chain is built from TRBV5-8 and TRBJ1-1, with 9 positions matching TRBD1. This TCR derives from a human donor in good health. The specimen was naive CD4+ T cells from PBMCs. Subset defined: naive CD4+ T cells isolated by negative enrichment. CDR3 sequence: CASSHRLDRGEKAFF. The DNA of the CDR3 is TGTGCCAGCAGCCACCGACTGGACAGGGGAGAGAAAGCTTTCTTT. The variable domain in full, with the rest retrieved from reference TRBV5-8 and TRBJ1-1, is EAGVTQSPTHLIKTRGQQATLRCSPISGHTSVYWYQQALGLGLQFLLWYDEGEERNRGNFPPRFSGRQFPNYSSELNVNALELEDSALYLCASSHRLDRGEKAFFGQGTRLTVV.